This T cell receptor (beta chain) came from a study of blood T cell repertoires in COVID-19. Study summary: COVID-19 samples collected from the United States, Italy and Spain covered acute and convalescent phases. From T cells, B-cell-depleted T cells, or PBMCs came the material, which was cDNA or gDNA.

The CDR3 consists of 13 residues. Looked up from germline, CDR1 is SGHAT and CDR2 is FQNNGV. V was trimmed by 5 bases and J by 2 bases, leaving 10 bases between them. Original methodology: Estimation of nucleated cell counts was performed using reference gene primer amplification. Clones were read by immunoSEQ multiplex PCR, and TCRdb kept only the in-frame ones, dropping some. V and J calls and clone size are copied from that table; D and trimming were computed from the DNA. Among under 350,000 clones listed, 86% were seen once. In this sample, this clone turned up many times. V gene TRBV11-2 combines with J gene TRBJ2-7, with a possible D match to TRBD2 (5 bases). This sequence originates from a man between 18 and 29 years old with active or convalescent COVID-19. Sequencing was performed on peripheral blood. CDR3 residues: CASSQGRTYEQYF. DNA for the CDR3: TGTGCCAGCAGCCAAGGGAGAACCTACGAGCAGTACTTC. Full variable domain (remainder filled in from reference TRBV11-2 and TRBJ2-7): EAGVAQSPRYKIIEKRQSVAFWCNPISGHATLYWYQQILGQGPKLLIQFQNNGVVDDSQLPKDRFSAERLKGVDSTLKIQPAKLEDSAVYLCASSQGRTYEQYFGPGTRLTVT.